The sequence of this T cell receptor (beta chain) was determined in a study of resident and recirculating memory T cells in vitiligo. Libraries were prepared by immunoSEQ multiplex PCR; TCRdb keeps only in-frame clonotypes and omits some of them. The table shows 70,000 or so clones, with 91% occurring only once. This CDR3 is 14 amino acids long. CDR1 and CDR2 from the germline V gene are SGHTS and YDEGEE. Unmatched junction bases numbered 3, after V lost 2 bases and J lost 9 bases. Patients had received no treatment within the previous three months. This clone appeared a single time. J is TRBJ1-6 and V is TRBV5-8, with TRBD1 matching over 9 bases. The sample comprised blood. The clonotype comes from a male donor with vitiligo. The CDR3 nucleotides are TGTGCCAGCAGCTTCCGGGACAGGGCTTCACCCCTCCACTTT. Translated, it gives CASSFRDRASPLHF.